Listed below are T cell receptor beta chains from one sample, sequenced in a study of T cell repertoires in cytomegalovirus infection. TCRdb re-called the reads with MiXCR, one entry per CDR3 protein. This table holds 100,000 to 150,000 distinct CDR3 sequences, roughly 9% found once. The material sequenced was PBMCs. The source is a human donor in good health (CMV status not recorded). Some clones in this sample may be carry-over from other donors' samples. CDR3s include the opening cysteine and the closing phenylalanine or tryptophan. D genes are given only for firm matches. Size is omitted from some rows. Given values are once, few, many or a class for expanded clones.

J gene: TRBJ2-7; V gene: TRBV10-3; clone size: many; D gene: -; CDR3 protein: CAISGSASRSYEQYF; CDR3 DNA: TGTGCCATCAGTGGTAGCGCTTCCCGTTCCTACGAGCAGTACTTC
J gene: TRBJ2-1; V gene: TRBV7-9; clone size: many; D gene: TRBD1; CDR3 protein: CASSPAGQGTDEQFF; CDR3 DNA: TGTGCCAGCAGCCCGGCGGGACAGGGGACGGATGAGCAGTTCTTC
J gene: TRBJ1-5; V gene: TRBV5-6; clone size: many; D gene: -; CDR3 protein: CASSLKSRGAYQPQHF; CDR3 DNA: TGTGCCAGCAGCTTGAAGTCGAGGGGAGCGTATCAGCCCCAGCATTTT
J gene: TRBJ2-7; V gene: TRBV2; clone size: few; D gene: -; CDR3 protein: CASSGPSYEQYF; CDR3 DNA: TGTGCCAGCAGTGGCCCATCCTACGAGCAGTACTTC
J gene: TRBJ1-1; V gene: TRBV20-1; clone size: many; D gene: TRBD1; CDR3 protein: CSANPLAGQGETEAFF; CDR3 DNA: TGCAGTGCTAACCCGTTGGCGGGACAGGGTGAGACTGAAGCTTTCTTT
J gene: TRBJ1-5; V gene: TRBV28; clone size: -; D gene: -; CDR3 protein: CASSLLVQPQHF; CDR3 DNA: TGTGCCAGCAGTTTATTGGTACAGCCCCAGCATTTT
J gene: TRBJ2-7; V gene: TRBV19; clone size: few; D gene: -; CDR3 protein: CASSIDNLDIYEQYF; CDR3 DNA: TGTGCCAGTAGTATAGATAATCTGGACATCTACGAGCAGTACTTC
J gene: TRBJ1-1; V gene: TRBV29-1; clone size: few; D gene: -; CDR3 protein: CSGRNDDVPTEAFF; CDR3 DNA: TGCAGCGGTCGAAACGATGATGTACCCACTGAAGCTTTCTTT
J gene: TRBJ2-1; V gene: TRBV4-1; clone size: many; D gene: -; CDR3 protein: CASKIRRSYNEQFF; CDR3 DNA: TGCGCCAGCAAGATCAGACGCTCCTACAATGAGCAGTTCTTC
J gene: TRBJ2-1; V gene: TRBV24-1; clone size: few; D gene: -; CDR3 protein: CATSDWGGAADNEQFF; CDR3 DNA: TGTGCCACCAGTGATTGGGGGGGGGCCGCGGACAATGAGCAGTTCTTC
J gene: TRBJ1-5; V gene: TRBV7-8; clone size: many; D gene: -; CDR3 protein: CASSPKGALGNQPQHF; CDR3 DNA: TGTGCCAGCAGCCCCAAGGGAGCCCTAGGCAATCAGCCCCAGCATTTT
J gene: TRBJ2-3; V gene: TRBV7-2; clone size: many; D gene: -; CDR3 protein: CASSMSRKAADTQYF; CDR3 DNA: TGTGCCAGCAGCATGAGCCGTAAGGCGGCAGATACGCAGTATTTT
J gene: TRBJ2-3; V gene: TRBV7-2; clone size: many; D gene: TRBD2; CDR3 protein: CASSLAAGVSTDTQYF; CDR3 DNA: TGTGCCAGCAGCTTAGCAGCGGGGGTAAGCACAGATACGCAGTATTTT
J gene: TRBJ1-1; V gene: TRBV7-6; clone size: -; D gene: -; CDR3 protein: CASSSLGHLNTEAFF; CDR3 DNA: TGTGCCAGCAGCTCCTTGGGACACTTGAACACTGAAGCTTTCTTT
J gene: TRBJ2-1; V gene: TRBV10-3; clone size: many; D gene: TRBD2; CDR3 protein: CAISDLAGGPGNEQFF; CDR3 DNA: TGTGCCATCAGTGACCTAGCGGGGGGGCCGGGCAATGAGCAGTTCTTC
J gene: TRBJ2-1; V gene: TRBV27; clone size: many; D gene: TRBD2; CDR3 protein: CASSPRTSGQYNEQFF; CDR3 DNA: TGTGCCAGCAGTCCAAGGACTAGCGGGCAGTACAATGAGCAGTTCTTC
J gene: TRBJ1-6; V gene: TRBV6-5; clone size: few; D gene: -; CDR3 protein: CASSSTGTLGSPLHF; CDR3 DNA: TGTGCCAGCAGCAGTACCGGGACCCTTGGGTCACCCCTCCACTTT
J gene: TRBJ1-2; V gene: TRBV4-1; clone size: many; D gene: -; CDR3 protein: CASSQDPETLGNYGYTF; CDR3 DNA: TGCGCCAGCAGCCAAGATCCCGAGACCTTGGGAAACTATGGCTACACCTTC
J gene: TRBJ2-3; V gene: TRBV6-5; clone size: few; D gene: -; CDR3 protein: CASSYSWAGTDTQYF; CDR3 DNA: TGTGCCAGCAGTTACTCGTGGGCAGGCACAGATACGCAGTATTTT
J gene: TRBJ1-2; V gene: TRBV20-1; clone size: -; D gene: -; CDR3 protein: CSARDGFQGYTF; CDR3 DNA: TGCAGTGCTAGAGACGGATTTCAAGGCTACACCTTC
J gene: TRBJ1-1; V gene: TRBV5-6; clone size: many; D gene: -; CDR3 protein: CASSHTGTANTEAFF; CDR3 DNA: TGTGCCAGCAGCCATACCGGGACGGCCAACACTGAAGCTTTCTTT
J gene: TRBJ2-2; V gene: TRBV9; clone size: -; D gene: -; CDR3 protein: CASSVFEGNTGELFF; CDR3 DNA: TGTGCCAGCAGCGTTTTCGAGGGCAACACCGGGGAGCTGTTTTTT
J gene: TRBJ2-1; V gene: TRBV6-5; clone size: many; D gene: TRBD2; CDR3 protein: CASSYGLAVYNEQFF; CDR3 DNA: TGTGCCAGCAGTTACGGTCTAGCGGTTTACAATGAGCAGTTCTTC
J gene: TRBJ2-1; V gene: TRBV12-3/TRBV12-4; clone size: -; D gene: -; CDR3 protein: CASSPPFTGFNEQFF; CDR3 DNA: TGTGCCAGCAGTCCTCCCTTTACAGGGTTCAATGAGCAGTTCTTC
J gene: TRBJ2-6; V gene: TRBV6-2/TRBV6-3; clone size: many; D gene: TRBD1; CDR3 protein: CASSYETGGSSGANVLTF; CDR3 DNA: TGTGCCAGCAGTTACGAGACAGGGGGCAGCTCTGGGGCCAACGTCCTGACTTTC
J gene: TRBJ2-1; V gene: TRBV7-9; clone size: many; D gene: -; CDR3 protein: CASRPGQSSYNEQFF; CDR3 DNA: TGTGCCAGCAGACCAGGACAGAGCTCCTACAATGAGCAGTTCTTC
J gene: TRBJ2-1; V gene: TRBV7-2; clone size: many; D gene: TRBD2; CDR3 protein: CASSPGLNYNEQFF; CDR3 DNA: TGTGCCAGCAGCCCGGGACTAAACTACAATGAGCAGTTCTTC
J gene: TRBJ2-5; V gene: TRBV6-6; clone size: many; D gene: TRBD2; CDR3 protein: CASSLAGRQETQYF; CDR3 DNA: TGTGCCAGCTCCCTAGCGGGGCGGCAAGAGACCCAGTACTTC
J gene: TRBJ2-7; V gene: TRBV12-3/TRBV12-4; clone size: many; D gene: -; CDR3 protein: CASSPTSPYEQYF; CDR3 DNA: TGTGCCAGCAGTCCCACATCTCCCTACGAGCAGTACTTC
J gene: TRBJ2-2; V gene: TRBV4-1; clone size: many; D gene: TRBD1; CDR3 protein: CASSQPTGANTGELFF; CDR3 DNA: TGCGCCAGCAGCCAACCAACAGGGGCGAACACCGGGGAGCTGTTTTTT
J gene: TRBJ1-2; V gene: TRBV7-2; clone size: many; D gene: TRBD1; CDR3 protein: CASSLAPGQGYGYTF; CDR3 DNA: TGTGCCAGCAGCTTAGCCCCGGGACAGGGTTATGGCTACACCTTC
J gene: TRBJ1-5; V gene: TRBV7-8; clone size: many; D gene: -; CDR3 protein: CASSFFPKESPNQPQHF; CDR3 DNA: TGTGCCAGCAGCTTCTTTCCTAAGGAAAGCCCCAATCAGCCCCAGCATTTT
J gene: TRBJ2-7; V gene: TRBV7-2; clone size: many; D gene: TRBD1; CDR3 protein: CASSFDRGEQYF; CDR3 DNA: TGTGCCAGCAGCTTCGACAGGGGAGAGCAGTACTTC
J gene: TRBJ2-3; V gene: TRBV7-9; clone size: few; D gene: -; CDR3 protein: CASSLVAGPKRSTDTQYF; CDR3 DNA: TGTGCCAGCAGCTTAGTCGCGGGCCCTAAGCGCAGCACAGATACGCAGTATTTT
J gene: TRBJ1-1; V gene: TRBV20-1; clone size: many; D gene: TRBD1; CDR3 protein: CSARTGRSSMNTEAFF; CDR3 DNA: TGCAGTGCTAGGACAGGGAGATCGAGCATGAACACTGAAGCTTTCTTT
J gene: TRBJ1-6; V gene: TRBV7-2; clone size: many; D gene: -; CDR3 protein: CASSLVGRENSPLHF; CDR3 DNA: TGTGCCAGCAGCTTAGTGGGCAGGGAAAATTCACCCCTCCACTTT
J gene: TRBJ1-5; V gene: TRBV7-2; clone size: few; D gene: -; CDR3 protein: CASSPGGLGGNQPQHF; CDR3 DNA: TGTGCCAGCAGCCCCGGGGGGTTAGGAGGCAATCAGCCCCAGCATTTT
J gene: TRBJ2-3; V gene: TRBV12-3/TRBV12-4; clone size: many; D gene: -; CDR3 protein: CASTLGVAVVADTQYF; CDR3 DNA: TGTGCCAGCACCCTGGGGGTAGCGGTCGTAGCAGATACGCAGTATTTT
J gene: TRBJ2-5; V gene: TRBV19; clone size: many; D gene: TRBD2; CDR3 protein: CASSTGTSGGETQYF; CDR3 DNA: TGTGCCAGTAGTACGGGGACTAGCGGGGGGGAGACCCAGTACTTC
J gene: TRBJ1-1; V gene: TRBV20-1; clone size: -; D gene: -; CDR3 protein: CSALQARFGLNTEAFF; CDR3 DNA: TGCAGTGCTCTCCAAGCGCGGTTCGGGCTGAACACTGAAGCTTTCTTT
J gene: TRBJ2-2; V gene: TRBV3-1; clone size: few; D gene: -; CDR3 protein: CASSQTRGADTGELFF; CDR3 DNA: TGTGCCAGCAGCCAAACTCGCGGGGCTGACACCGGGGAGCTGTTTTTT